The 9 T cell receptor beta chains below come from one sample, sequenced in a study of control samples from healthy donors and cancer patients. Sequenced by immunoSEQ multiplex PCR; TCRdb stores in-frame clones only, minus some. The sample holds some 150,000 clones, over 90% seen once. Specimen: blood. Every receptor here comes from a man between 45 and 60 years old in good health.

The chain has TRBV5-1 and TRBJ1-3; TRBD1 might be the D (6 bases). This CDR3 has 14 amino acids. Germline V gives CDR1 SGHRS, CDR2 YFSETQ. V lost 0 bases and J lost 2, with 6 bases in between. CDR3 residues: CASSLGTAGNTIYF. The CDR3 nucleotides are TGCGCCAGCAGCTTGGGGACAGCTGGAAACACCATATATTTT.

The chain combines TRBV3-1 (or the pseudogene TRBV3-2) with TRBJ2-1, with TRBD2 as a possible D gene (5 bases). The CDR3 totals 17 residues. Germline CDR1 reads LGHDT; CDR2 reads YNNKEL (reference sequence). V gave up 0 bases and J gave up 1 base, with 13 bases separating them. CDR3 amino acids: CASSQERLAPSYNEQFF. The CDR3, as DNA: TGTGCCAGCAGCCAAGAGCGTCTAGCTCCTTCCTACAATGAGCAGTTCTTC.

The chain joins TRBV27 to TRBJ1-1; 10 nucleotides match TRBD1. Per the germline V gene, CDR1 is MNHEY and CDR2 is SMNVEV (reference sequence). CDR3 size: 15 residues. The V gene end was trimmed by 3 bases and the J gene end by 1 base; junction bases not matched to a gene: 2. The CDR3: CASSFRTGGNTEAFF. The CDR3 DNA reads TGTGCCAGCAGTTTTAGGACAGGGGGGAACACTGAAGCTTTCTTT.

This chain joins TRBV7-2 and TRBJ2-5; the match to TRBD2 covers 10 bases. This CDR3 has 15 residues. Germline CDR1 is SGHTA and CDR2 is FQGNSA. V gave up 5 bases and J gave up 2 bases; unmatched junction bases: 5. CDR3 in amino acids: CASSDSSGRQETQYF. CDR3 nucleotide sequence: TGTGCCAGCAGCGATTCTAGCGGGAGACAAGAGACCCAGTACTTC. The full variable domain, its missing parts supplied by reference TRBV7-2 and TRBJ2-5, is GAGVSQSPSNKVTEKGKDVELRCDPISGHTALYWYRQSLGQGLEFLIYFQGNSAPDKSGLPSDRFSAERTGGSVSTLTIQRTQQEDSAVYLCASSDSSGRQETQYFGPGTRLLVL.

This chain links TRBV5-4 with TRBJ2-6; TRBD1 matches 7 bases. The V gene end was trimmed by 1 base and the J gene end by 2 bases; junction bases not matched to a gene: 3. Germline loops: CDR1 SGHNT, CDR2 YYREEE (reference sequence). The CDR3 is made up of 16 amino acids. DNA of the CDR3: TGTGCCAGCAGCTTGATAGGGGGCGCTGGGGCCAACGTCCTGACTTTC. It yields the protein CASSLIGGAGANVLTF.

The chain carries TRBV29-1 and TRBJ2-3; D is possibly TRBD2 (6 bases). Germline loops: CDR1 SQVTM, CDR2 ANQGSEA. The CDR3 has 13 amino acids. V was trimmed by 8 bases and J by 0 bases, leaving 12 bases between them. The CDR3 loop reads CSPVEGSTDTQYF. The CDR3 nucleotides are TGCAGCCCGGTGGAGGGTAGCACAGATACGCAGTATTTT.

The rearrangement joins TRBV18 to TRBJ2-5, with D perhaps TRBD1 (6 bases). The CDR3 runs to 15 residues. The germline V gene encodes CDR1 KGHSH and CDR2 LQKENI. The V gene lost 3 bases and the J gene lost 4 bases, with 15 bases spanning the gap. The CDR3 region is CASSPLQGLSETQYF. Here the CDR3 DNA reads TGTGCCAGCTCACCTCTCCAGGGGTTATCAGAGACCCAGTACTTC. The full variable domain, completed using reference TRBV18 and TRBJ2-5, is NAGVMQNPRHLVRRRGQEARLRCSPMKGHSHVYWYRQLPEEGLKFMVYLQKENIIDESGMPKERFSAEFPKEGPSILRIQQVVRGDSAAYFCASSPLQGLSETQYFGPGTRLLVL.

The CDR3 nucleotides read TGTGCCAGCAGACTTCCGGGAGAAGAGACCCAGTACTTC. This sequence encodes CASRLPGEETQYF. V gene TRBV2 combines with J gene TRBJ2-5, with D perhaps TRBD2 (6 bases). Germline V CDR1 and CDR2: SNHLY, FYNNEI. V lost 6 bases and J lost 3, with 11 bases in between. This CDR3 spans 13 amino acids.

The V gene is TRBV19, the J gene TRBJ1-5; the D gene is possibly TRBD1 (5 bases). The CDR3 consists of 15 residues. Trimming removed 7 bases at V and 3 bases at J, with 16 bases between. CDR1 and CDR2 from the germline V gene are LNHDA and SQIVND (reference sequence). The CDR3 DNA is TGTGCCAGTATCACAGCCCCCGGGACCAATCAGCCCCAGCATTTT. This encodes CASITAPGTNQPQHF.